This T cell receptor (beta chain) emerged from a study of blood T cell repertoires in COVID-19. The method was immunoSEQ multiplex PCR; TCRdb's version includes in-frame clones alone and lacks a portion of them. The table shows a few hundred thousand clones, with 88% occurring only once. The recovered donors of Cohort 3 showed two negative PCRs, clearance, or symptom resolution. The CDR3 spans 15 residues. The germline V gene encodes CDR1 SGHTA and CDR2 FQGNSA. Trimming took 7 bases from V and 4 from J; bases not matched to a gene: 10. V and J are TRBV7-2 and TRBJ2-3; 8 positions agree with TRBD2. The sequenced sample was PBMCs or T cells enriched from blood (not recorded which). The sequence was collected from a woman aged 18-35 years who had recovered from COVID-19. In nucleotides, the CDR3 is TGTGCCAGCAACGCTCGCGGGGGGATCGCAGATACGCAGTATTTT. As protein: CASNARGGIADTQYF. The complete variable domain, with remaining parts taken from reference TRBV7-2 and TRBJ2-3, reads GAGVSQSPSNKVTEKGKDVELRCDPISGHTALYWYRQSLGQGLEFLIYFQGNSAPDKSGLPSDRFSAERTGGSVSTLTIQRTQQEDSAVYLCASNARGGIADTQYFGPGTRLTVL.